These T cell receptor beta chains were read from a single sample in a study of cytotoxic CD8 clonotypes in ibrutinib-treated CLL. Libraries were prepared by immunoSEQ multiplex PCR; TCRdb keeps only in-frame clonotypes and omits some of them. The sample yields around 70,000 clones, just over 90% seen once. The sequences come from PBMCs, collected after 12 months of ibrutinib treatment. The receptors originated from a human donor with chronic lymphocytic leukemia. Both conserved end residues are part of each CDR3. D genes are given only for firm matches. Part of the rows lack a size; the others show once, few, many or a class for expanded clones.

>TRBJ2-2|14|NA|TRBV18|NA
CASSGPLNTGELFF
TGTGCCAGCTCAGGGCCCTTGAACACCGGGGAGCTGTTTTTT
>TRBJ2-7|17|NA|TRBV7-3|NA
CASSRPVAGPTGGEQYF
TGTGCCAGCAGCCGCCCGGTGGCCGGGCCTACCGGGGGCGAGCAGTACTTC
>TRBJ2-7|13|NA|TRBV21-1|NA
CASTRTGLREQYF
TGTGCCAGCACTCGTACAGGGTTACGGGAGCAGTACTTC
>TRBJ2-3|15|TRBD2|TRBV11-2|NA
CASSTSGRGVDTQYF
TGTGCCAGCAGCACTAGCGGGAGAGGGGTAGATACGCAGTATTTT
>TRBJ2-1|13|NA|TRBV7-3|NA
CASSPRTGLEQFF
TGTGCCAGCAGTCCCCGGACCGGATTGGAGCAGTTCTTC
>TRBJ2-2|15|NA|TRBV2|NA
CASRVTRGSTGELFF
TGTGCCAGCAGGGTCACCCGAGGGAGTACCGGGGAGCTGTTTTTT
>TRBJ2-2|13|NA|TRBV6-5|NA
CASRRGGTGELFF
TGTGCCAGCCGGAGAGGGGGCACCGGGGAGCTGTTTTTT
>TRBJ2-1|17|TRBD1|TRBV18|NA
CASSPPSGTGGFNEQFF
TGTGCCAGCTCACCACCAAGCGGGACAGGGGGCTTCAATGAGCAGTTCTTC
>TRBJ1-1|15|NA|TRBV7-2|NA
CASSPRGGENTEAFF
TGTGCCAGCAGCCCGCGGGGGGGAGAGAACACTGAAGCTTTCTTT
>TRBJ2-5|12|NA|TRBV9|NA
CASSRTSETQYF
TGTGCCAGCAGTCGTACGTCAGAGACCCAGTACTTC
>TRBJ2-3|17|NA|TRBV28|once
CASSFPFWRDSTDTQYF
TGTGCCAGCAGTTTCCCTTTTTGGCGGGACTCCACAGATACGCAGTATTTT
>TRBJ2-6|15|NA|TRBV7-8|NA
CASSLGSAGANVLTF
TGTGCCAGCAGCCTGGGGTCGGCCGGGGCCAACGTCCTGACTTTC
>TRBJ2-1|16|NA|TRBV18|NA
CASSPLLAPTDNEQFF
TGTGCCAGCTCGCCCCTTCTAGCGCCGACGGACAATGAGCAGTTCTTC
>TRBJ2-3|13|TRBD1|TRBV4-1|NA
CASSQDWTGSQYF
TGCGCCAGCAGCCAAGATTGGACAGGGAGCCAGTATTTT
>TRBJ2-1|13|NA|TRBV9|NA
CASSGPGWQEQFF
TGTGCCAGCAGCGGGCCGGGGTGGCAGGAGCAGTTCTTC
>TRBJ2-5|17|TRBD2|TRBV9|NA
CASSVGGKREGRETQYF
TGTGCCAGCAGCGTAGGAGGGAAGCGGGAGGGCCGGGAGACCCAGTACTTC
>TRBJ1-5|14|NA|TRBV30|NA
CAWSVLQGDQPQHF
TGTGCCTGGAGTGTTCTCCAGGGCGATCAGCCCCAGCATTTT
>TRBJ2-7|13|TRBD2|TRBV30|NA
CAWSGRGEYEQYF
TGTGCCTGGAGTGGTCGGGGGGAATACGAGCAGTACTTC
>TRBJ2-3|17|TRBD2|TRBV12-5|NA
CASGLMGLAALTDTQYF
TGTGCTAGTGGTTTGATGGGACTAGCGGCCCTCACAGATACGCAGTATTTT
>TRBJ2-5|14|NA|TRBV7-6|NA
CASSLGVARETQYF
TGTGCCAGCAGCTTAGGGGTGGCCCGGGAGACCCAGTACTTC
>TRBJ2-7|18|TRBD1|TRBV7-9|NA
CASSLGVFRDSLIIEQYF
TGTGCCAGCAGCTTAGGGGTTTTCAGGGACAGCCTAATTATCGAGCAGTACTTC
>TRBJ2-7|14|NA|TRBV5-1|NA
CASSPRLSVYEQYF
TGCGCCAGCAGCCCGCGCCTATCAGTCTACGAGCAGTACTTC
>TRBJ1-1|15|NA|TRBV29-1|NA
CSVEVRRHQNTEAFF
TGCAGCGTTGAAGTGCGAAGACACCAGAACACTGAAGCTTTCTTT
>TRBJ1-2|15|NA|TRBV6-1|NA
CASSELGLLTYGYTF
TGTGCCAGCAGTGAATTGGGTCTTCTCACTTATGGCTACACCTTC
>TRBJ2-1|16|NA|TRBV10-3|NA
CAISVTGSTPYNEQFF
TGTGCCATCAGTGTAACGGGATCCACGCCCTACAATGAGCAGTTCTTC
>TRBJ2-3|15|TRBD1|TRBV6-4|NA
CASSERDRGPDTQYF
TGTGCCAGCAGTGAGCGTGACAGGGGGCCAGATACGCAGTATTTT
>TRBJ2-7|11|NA|TRBV29-1|once
CSVGDLYEQYF
TGCAGCGTTGGAGACCTATACGAGCAGTACTTC